The count of the clone carrying this T cell receptor (beta chain) is one. The data stem from a study of blood T cell repertoires in COVID-19. Study in general: The analysed material was cDNA or gDNA that came from T cells, B-cell-depleted T cells, or PBMCs.

CDR1 SGHKS and CDR2 YYEKEE come from the germline V gene (reference sequence). V dropped 4 bases and J dropped 6 bases, with 8 bases sitting between them. The CDR3 covers 12 residues. Only in-frame clones appear in the TCRdb table, and some are missing; sequencing was by immunoSEQ multiplex PCR. The data contain tens of thousands of clones, roughly 84% of them singletons. The sample was peripheral blood. This sequence originates from a man aged 50 to 59 with COVID-19, enrolled during active disease. The chain uses TRBV5-5 and TRBJ2-1, with D tentatively TRBD1 (6 bases). The CDR3 region has the DNA TGTGCCAGCAGCGTGGACAGCAATGAGCAGTTCTTC. Its protein is CASSVDSNEQFF.